Shown below are 18 T cell receptor beta chains from a single sample sequenced in a study of control samples from healthy donors and cancer patients. The repertoire was sequenced with immunoSEQ multiplex PCR; TCRdb's copy has only in-frame clones and lacks some. Altogether over 150,000 clones are present, about 95% being singletons, with the ten largest covering around 15%. The sequenced sample was PBMCs. These receptors all come from a man between 60 and 70 years old with colorectal cancer.

DNA of the CDR3: TGTGCCTGGAGTGTAATGGGGGCGCGGGAAAAACTGTTTTTT. As protein: CAWSVMGAREKLFF. The chain links TRBV30 to TRBJ1-4; tentative D call: TRBD1 (6 bases). Trimming removed 0 bases from V and 8 bases from J, with 13 bases in between. The CDR3 spans 14 residues. Germline V lookup: CDR1 GTSNPN, CDR2 SVGIG (reference sequence).

This clone was counted only a few times. The J gene is TRBJ1-4, the V gene TRBV11-2; no definite D call. Trimming removed 1 base at V and 5 bases at J, with 2 bases between. Germline V gene sequence: CDR1 SGHAT, CDR2 FQNNGV. The CDR3 runs 12 residues. CDR3 region: CASSLGNEKLFF. The CDR3 DNA sequence: TGTGCCAGCAGCTTAGGGAATGAAAAACTGTTTTTT.

The chain employs TRBV27 and TRBJ2-4; no definite D call. This CDR3 contains 15 residues. Germline CDR1 and CDR2: MNHEY and SMNVEV (reference sequence). V lost 6 bases to trimming and J lost 0 bases, with 12 bases between them. The CDR3 DNA sequence: TGTGCCAGCAGCGACCGGACGTTAGCCAAAAACATTCAGTACTTC. It encodes CASSDRTLAKNIQYF.

The genes are TRBV5-1 and TRBJ2-1; 12 bases are shared with TRBD1. Germline V gives CDR1 SGHRS, CDR2 YFSETQ. CDR3 length: 15 residues. Trimming at V came to 4 bases and at J to 10 bases, leaving 9 bases not matched to a gene. DNA of the CDR3: TGCGCCAGCAGCCTCCGGGGACAGGGGGCTGAGGAGCAGTTCTTC. As protein: CASSLRGQGAEEQFF.

The rearrangement uses TRBV7-9 and TRBJ1-1; no reliable D call. The germline gives CDR1 SEHNR, CDR2 FQNEAQ (reference sequence). V was pared by 2 bases and J by 3 bases, with 7 bases between. The CDR3 has 13 amino acids. CDR3 nucleotide sequence: TGTGCCAGCAGCTTAATCCGGGACACTGAAGCTTTCTTT. Translated: CASSLIRDTEAFF.

The J gene is TRBJ2-1, the V gene TRBV19; no reliable D call. Between the trimmed V and J ends, which lost 7 bases and 9 bases, there was a span of 16 bases. The germline V gene has CDR1 LNHDA and CDR2 SQIVND (reference sequence). This CDR3 spans 13 amino acids. CDR3 residues: CASTLGRSPEQFF. The CDR3 nucleotides are TGTGCCAGTACCCTCGGACGGTCCCCTGAGCAGTTCTTC.

CDR3 sequence reads: CASSEAGGQPTQYF. CDR3 coding DNA: TGTGCCAGCAGTGAAGCTGGAGGTCAGCCTACGCAGTATTTT. The chain combines TRBV6-1 with TRBJ2-3, with D maybe TRBD2 (5 bases). V dropped 0 bases and J dropped 8 bases, with 12 bases sitting between them. The CDR3 totals 14 residues. Germline values: CDR1 MNHNS, CDR2 SASEGT.

This clone was recorded only once. The chain links TRBV27 to TRBJ2-2, with TRBD2 matching 14 bases. Germline-derived CDR1 and CDR2 are MNHEY and SMNVEV (reference sequence). V lost 4 bases to trimming and J lost 0 bases; unmatched junction nucleotides: 1. The CDR3 extends over 17 amino acids. This CDR3 reads CASSSTSGGANTGELFF. In nucleotides, the CDR3 is TGTGCCAGCAGTTCGACTAGCGGGGGGGCGAACACCGGGGAGCTGTTTTTT.

The chain couples TRBV7-2 to TRBJ1-2, with D possibly being TRBD1 (5 bases). Looked up from germline, CDR1 is SGHTA and CDR2 is FQGNSA. The CDR3 loop spans 15 amino acids. Deletions cut 8 bases from V and 4 bases from J, with 20 bases between. The CDR3 DNA reads as TGTGCCAGCGCCTCCGTCGGGGGGTCCATCTATGGCTACACCTTC. Amino acid sequence: CASASVGGSIYGYTF.

The rearrangement uses TRBV27 and TRBJ1-1; 10 bases fit TRBD1. Per germline, CDR1 MNHEY and CDR2 SMNVEV (reference sequence). V lost 8 bases to trimming and J lost 1 base; unmatched junction nucleotides: 13. This CDR3 is built from 17 residues. This CDR3 reads CASSDRGRPKGNTEAFF. Here the CDR3 DNA reads TGTGCCAGCTCTGACAGGGGGCGGCCCAAGGGGAACACTGAAGCTTTCTTT.

The genes are TRBV5-1 and TRBJ2-4; TRBD2 aligns across 8 bases. The J segment lost 0 bases and the V segment lost 2 bases, leaving 7 bases of the junction unmatched. The CDR3 runs 17 residues. Germline V lookup: CDR1 SGHRS, CDR2 YFSETQ. The CDR3 spells CASSFKAGELAKNIQYF. CDR3 nucleotide sequence: TGCGCCAGCAGCTTCAAAGCGGGGGAACTAGCCAAAAACATTCAGTACTTC.

The chain couples TRBV6-5 to TRBJ2-5; D is unresolved. Per germline, CDR1 MNHEY and CDR2 SVGAGI. Trimming pared 7 bases from V and 1 base from J, leaving 13 bases between. The CDR3 covers 14 residues. The CDR3 nucleotides are TGTGCCAGCAAAGACCCGAGGACCCAAGAGACCCAGTACTTC. Protein product: CASKDPRTQETQYF.

The rearrangement links TRBV6-5 to TRBJ2-5; D is undetermined. Germline CDR1 and CDR2: MNHEY and SVGAGI. The length of the CDR3 is 14 residues. V dropped 6 bases and J dropped 1 base, with 12 bases sitting between them. The CDR3 loop reads CASSHRVPQETQYF. The CDR3 DNA follows: TGTGCCAGCAGCCACAGAGTCCCCCAAGAGACCCAGTACTTC.

This clone was recorded once. The CDR3 loop reads CAWSIDGTIYF. The CDR3 bases are TGTGCCTGGAGTATCGACGGTACCATATATTTT. The rearrangement links TRBV30 to TRBJ1-3; no clear D gene. V was pared by 2 bases and J by 10 bases, with 9 bases between. CDR1 is GTSNPN and CDR2 is SVGIG in the germline V gene (reference sequence). The CDR3 sequence is 11 residues long. The full variable domain, its missing parts supplied by reference TRBV30 and TRBJ1-3, is SQTIHQWPATLVQPVGSPLSLECTVEGTSNPNLYWYRQAAGRGLQLLFYSVGIGQISSEVPQNLSASRPQDRQFILSSKKLLLSDSGFYLCAWSIDGTIYFGEGSWLTVV.

CDR3 sequence: CAISGGGDTGELFF. The CDR3 region has the DNA TGTGCCATCAGTGGAGGGGGCGACACCGGGGAGCTGTTTTTT. The genes are TRBV10-3 and TRBJ2-2; 7 nucleotides match TRBD1. With 4 bases clipped from V and 3 bases from J, the junction kept 2 bases outside the gene matches. From germline, CDR1 is ENHRY and CDR2 SYGVKD. This CDR3 has 14 residues.

This chain connects TRBV19 to TRBJ2-7, with a tentative D call TRBD2 (5 bases). The CDR3 covers 16 residues. V was cut by 4 bases and J by 0 bases, with 16 bases left in between. Germline V CDR1 and CDR2: LNHDA, SQIVND (reference sequence). The CDR3 DNA is TGTGCCAGTAGTAGGGGAGATCTTTCCCCCTCCTACGAGCAGTACTTC. Translating it yields CASSRGDLSPSYEQYF.

The chain combines TRBV18 with TRBJ1-1, with unresolved D. Germline V CDR1 and CDR2: KGHSH, LQKENI. Deletions cut 3 bases from V and 0 bases from J, with 11 bases between. The CDR3 is 15 residues long. Here the CDR3 reads CASSPRRTVNTEAFF. CDR3 DNA: TGTGCCAGCTCACCCCGACGGACGGTGAACACTGAAGCTTTCTTT.

Remarks on this clone: A read error may account for a junction end that differs from germline. This chain joins TRBV29-1 and TRBJ2-6; D may be TRBD1 (5 bases). Germline CDR1 and CDR2: SQVTM and ANQGSEA. CDR3 size: 15 residues. CDR3 loop: CSVKDSSSGANVLTF. DNA for the CDR3: TGCAGCGTTAAAGACAGCTCCTCTGGGGCCAACGTCCTGACTTTC.